This TCR beta chain was identified during a study of Tregs in tolerant kidney transplant recipients. Generated by immunoSEQ multiplex PCR, the TCRdb table keeps only in-frame clones and is missing some. The data show about 15,000 clones, with around 90% seen just once and about an eighth held by the top ten. CD4+CD25+CD127- Tregs, CD4+CD25- non-Tregs, CD4 and CD8 cells were sorted. Material for sequencing was CD8+ T cells from blood. The source is a human donor in good health.

The CDR3 DNA follows: TGTGCCAGCAGCGACCCATTTATGTCTGAAGCTTTCTTT. It translates to CASSDPFMSEAFF. V usage is TRBV7-9 and J usage is TRBJ1-1; the D is unclear. Between the trimmed V and J ends, which lost 5 bases and 6 bases, there was a span of 13 bases. This CDR3 is 13 amino acids long. The germline V gene has CDR1 SEHNR and CDR2 FQNEAQ (reference sequence).